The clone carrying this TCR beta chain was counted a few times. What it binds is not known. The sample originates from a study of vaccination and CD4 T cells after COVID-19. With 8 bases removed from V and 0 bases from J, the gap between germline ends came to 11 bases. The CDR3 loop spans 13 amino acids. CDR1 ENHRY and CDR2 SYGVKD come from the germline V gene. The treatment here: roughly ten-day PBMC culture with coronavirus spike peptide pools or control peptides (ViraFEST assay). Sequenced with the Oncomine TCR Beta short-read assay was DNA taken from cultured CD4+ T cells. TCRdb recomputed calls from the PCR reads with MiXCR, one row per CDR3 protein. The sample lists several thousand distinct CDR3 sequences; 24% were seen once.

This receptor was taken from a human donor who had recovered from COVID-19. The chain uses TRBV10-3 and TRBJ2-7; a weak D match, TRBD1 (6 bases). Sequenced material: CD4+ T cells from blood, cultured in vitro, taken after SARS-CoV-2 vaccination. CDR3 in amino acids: CAIRRTDSYEQYF. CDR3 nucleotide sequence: TGTGCCATCCGCCGGACAGACTCCTACGAGCAGTACTTC.